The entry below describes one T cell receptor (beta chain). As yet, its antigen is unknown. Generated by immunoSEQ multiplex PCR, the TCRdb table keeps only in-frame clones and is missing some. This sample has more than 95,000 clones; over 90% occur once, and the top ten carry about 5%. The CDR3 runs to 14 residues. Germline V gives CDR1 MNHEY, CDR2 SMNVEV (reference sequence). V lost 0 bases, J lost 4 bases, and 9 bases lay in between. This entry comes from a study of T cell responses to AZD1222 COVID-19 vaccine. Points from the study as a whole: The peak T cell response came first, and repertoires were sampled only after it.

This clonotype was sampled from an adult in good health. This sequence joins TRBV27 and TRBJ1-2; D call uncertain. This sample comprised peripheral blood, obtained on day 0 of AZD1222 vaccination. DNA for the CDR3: TGTGCCAGCAGTTTATCGTCAAACAGCTATGGCTACACCTTC. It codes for CASSLSSNSYGYTF.